By share of the sample, the clone carrying this T cell receptor (beta chain) is medium-sized. TCRdb's copy holds only in-frame clones and misses some; the assay was immunoSEQ multiplex PCR. The table includes fewer than 550,000 clones, almost 80% detected once. The source of the sample is a study of shared clonotypes between healthy human individuals. The germline V gene encodes CDR1 MRHNA and CDR2 SNTAGT. With 2 bases clipped from V and 8 bases from J, the junction kept 7 bases outside the gene matches. The CDR3 contains 15 residues. Sequencing was carried out using PBMCs. The V gene is TRBV6-4, the J gene TRBJ2-1; 9 bases fit TRBD2. The clonotype comes from a woman in her thirties or forties in good health. Some clones in this sample may be carry-over from other donors' samples. CDR3: CASSDDAGGQDEQFF. The CDR3 DNA follows: TGTGCCAGCAGTGACGACGCGGGAGGGCAGGATGAGCAGTTCTTC.